This paragraph reports one TCR beta chain. This clone's antigen is unknown. Base quality data are lacking; no much larger clone is found one base away. Tumor-specific TCR clonotypes were identified by sequencing baseline tumor tissue collected before treatment. Next-generation sequencing of T-cell receptor sequences was used to monitor peripheral T-cell lymphoma patients receiving frontline treatment on a trial. This specimen belongs to a study of circulating tumor DNA in untreated peripheral T-cell lymphoma (dated by TCRdb to the early 2020s). Receptors were amplified or captured by the immunoSEQ multiplex PCR assay. Imported from immuneACCESS, the table was reduced by TCRdb to in-frame sequences with V and J called. These copies leave out some clones; in studies compared against another copy, an unresolved V gene accounts for under half, and the cause of the remainder is not known. This sample comprises 5,000 to 6,000 clones, approximately 70% of them detected only once. The ten largest make up more than 45% of the sample.

The CDR3, cysteine through phenylalanine, is 13 amino acids long. The entry retains the CDR3 DNA only, 39 bases that are in frame from base 1. V sheds 3 bases and J sheds 2 bases, leaving 7 bases between their ends. According to the germline V gene (reference sequence), CDR1 reads LNHDA and CDR2 reads SQIVND. Broader findings and caveats from the paper: Tumor-specific clonotypes were identified in about 81% of patients, with identification achieved from around nine tenths of baseline tissues and approximately 61% of baseline serum samples.

The TCR originated in a human donor with peripheral T-cell lymphoma. The chain is assembled from TRBV19 and TRBJ1-1, with TRBD1 as a weak D call on 6 bases. The sample taken for sequencing was tumor tissue. The CDR3 protein sequence reads: CASSIRGNTEAFF. In nucleotide form, the sequence is TGTGCCAGTAGTATCAGGGGCAACACTGAAGCTTTCTTT.